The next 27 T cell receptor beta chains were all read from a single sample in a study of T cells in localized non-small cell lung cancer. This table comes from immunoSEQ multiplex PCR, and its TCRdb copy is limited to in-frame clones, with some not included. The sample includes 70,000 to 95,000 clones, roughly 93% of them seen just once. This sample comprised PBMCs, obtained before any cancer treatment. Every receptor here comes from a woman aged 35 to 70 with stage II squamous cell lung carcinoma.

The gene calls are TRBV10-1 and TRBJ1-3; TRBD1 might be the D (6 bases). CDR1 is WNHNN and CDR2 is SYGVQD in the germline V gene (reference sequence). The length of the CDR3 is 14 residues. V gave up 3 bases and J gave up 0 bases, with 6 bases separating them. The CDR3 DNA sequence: TGCGCCAGCAGTGAAGGGGGCTCTGGAAACACCATATATTTT. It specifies CASSEGGSGNTIYF.

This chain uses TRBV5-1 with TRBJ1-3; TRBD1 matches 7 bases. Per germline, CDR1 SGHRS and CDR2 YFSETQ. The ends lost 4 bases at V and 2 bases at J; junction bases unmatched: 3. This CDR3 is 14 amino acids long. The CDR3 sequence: CASSRDSAGNTIYF. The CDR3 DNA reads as TGCGCCAGCAGCCGGGACAGTGCTGGAAACACCATATATTTT. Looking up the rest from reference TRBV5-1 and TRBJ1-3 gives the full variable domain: KAGVTQTPRYLIKTRGQQVTLSCSPISGHRSVSWYQQTPGQGLQFLFEYFSETQRNKGNFPGRFSGRQFSNSRSEMNVSTLELGDSALYLCASSRDSAGNTIYFGEGSWLTVV.

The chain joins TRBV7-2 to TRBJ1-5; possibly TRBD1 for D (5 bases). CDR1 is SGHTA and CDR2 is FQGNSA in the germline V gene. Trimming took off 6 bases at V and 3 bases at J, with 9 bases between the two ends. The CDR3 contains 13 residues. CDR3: CASSGTTNQPQHF. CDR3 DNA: TGTGCCAGCAGTGGGACCACCAATCAGCCCCAGCATTTT.

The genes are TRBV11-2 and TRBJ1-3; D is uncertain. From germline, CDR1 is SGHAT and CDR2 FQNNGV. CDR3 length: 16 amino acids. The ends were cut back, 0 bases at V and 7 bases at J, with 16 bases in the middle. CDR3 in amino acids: CASSLDQIPRSNTIYF. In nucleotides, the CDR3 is TGTGCCAGCAGCTTAGATCAGATTCCACGGAGCAACACCATATATTTT.

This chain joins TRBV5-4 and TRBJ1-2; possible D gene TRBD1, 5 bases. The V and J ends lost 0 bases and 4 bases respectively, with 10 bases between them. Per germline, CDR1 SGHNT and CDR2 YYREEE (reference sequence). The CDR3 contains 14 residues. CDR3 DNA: TGTGCCAGCAGCTTGGGGGGGAACACCTATGGCTACACCTTC. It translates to CASSLGGNTYGYTF.

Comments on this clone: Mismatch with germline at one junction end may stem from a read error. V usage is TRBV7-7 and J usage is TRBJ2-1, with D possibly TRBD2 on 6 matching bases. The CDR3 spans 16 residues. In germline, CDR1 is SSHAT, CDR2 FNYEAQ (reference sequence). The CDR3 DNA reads TGTGCTAGCAGCTTAGATGGGGGGACTCCTTGGAATGAGCAGTTCTTC. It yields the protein CASSLDGGTPWNEQFF.

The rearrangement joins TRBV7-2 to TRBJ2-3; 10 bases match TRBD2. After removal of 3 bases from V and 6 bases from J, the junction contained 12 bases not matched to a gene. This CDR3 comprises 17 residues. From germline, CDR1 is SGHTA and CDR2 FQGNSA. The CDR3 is CASSFPPSGGGRDTQYF. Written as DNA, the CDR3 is TGTGCCAGCAGCTTCCCGCCTAGCGGGGGTGGAAGGGATACGCAGTATTTT.

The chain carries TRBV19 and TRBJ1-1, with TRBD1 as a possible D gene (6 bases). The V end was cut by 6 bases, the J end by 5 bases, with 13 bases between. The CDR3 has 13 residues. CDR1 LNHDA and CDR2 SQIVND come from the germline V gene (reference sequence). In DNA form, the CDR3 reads TGTGCCAGTAGCGAACAGGGTAGAACTGAAGCTTTCTTT. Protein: CASSEQGRTEAFF.

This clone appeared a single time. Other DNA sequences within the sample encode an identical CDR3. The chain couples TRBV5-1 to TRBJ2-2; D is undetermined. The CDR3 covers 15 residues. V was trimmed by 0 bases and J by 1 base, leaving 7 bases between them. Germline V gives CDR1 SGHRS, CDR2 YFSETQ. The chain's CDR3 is CASSLAVGNTGELFF. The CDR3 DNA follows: TGCGCCAGCAGCTTGGCCGTCGGGAACACCGGGGAGCTGTTTTTT.

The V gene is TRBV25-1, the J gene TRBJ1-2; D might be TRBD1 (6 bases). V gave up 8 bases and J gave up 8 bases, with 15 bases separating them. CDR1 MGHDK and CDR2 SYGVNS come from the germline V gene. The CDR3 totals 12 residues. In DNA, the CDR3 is TGTGCCAGCTCACAGGGATTAGGGGGCTACACCTTC. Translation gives CASSQGLGGYTF.

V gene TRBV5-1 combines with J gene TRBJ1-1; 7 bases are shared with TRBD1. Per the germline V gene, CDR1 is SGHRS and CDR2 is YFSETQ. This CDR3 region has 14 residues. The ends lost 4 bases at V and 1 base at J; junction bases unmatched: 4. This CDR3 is CASSLRTGNTEAFF. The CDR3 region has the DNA TGCGCCAGCAGCCTCCGGACAGGGAACACTGAAGCTTTCTTT.

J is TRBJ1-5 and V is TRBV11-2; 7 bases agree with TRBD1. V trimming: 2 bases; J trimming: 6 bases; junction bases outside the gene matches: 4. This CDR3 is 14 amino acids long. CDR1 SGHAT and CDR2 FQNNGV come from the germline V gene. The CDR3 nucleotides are TGTGCCAGCAGCTTAAGGGGGCAGGGTCAGCCCCAGCATTTT. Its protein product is CASSLRGQGQPQHF.

DNA for the CDR3: TGTGCCAGCAGCCGACAGGGACCGAACACTGAAGCTTTCTTT. As protein: CASSRQGPNTEAFF. This chain uses TRBV14 with TRBJ1-1, with 7 bases that match TRBD1. The CDR3 has 14 amino acids. Germline V lookup: CDR1 SGHDN, CDR2 FVKESK. The V segment lost 4 bases and the J segment 1 base; nucleotides outside the gene matches: 3.

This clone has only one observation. The CDR3 sequence: CATSRGASGNTIYF. CDR3 coding DNA: TGTGCCACCAGCAGAGGGGCCTCTGGAAACACCATATATTTT. The rearrangement links TRBV15 to TRBJ1-3; no clear D. The V and J ends lost 1 base and 0 bases respectively, with 4 bases between them. The germline V gene has CDR1 LNHNV and CDR2 YYDKDF (reference sequence). The CDR3 covers 14 residues.

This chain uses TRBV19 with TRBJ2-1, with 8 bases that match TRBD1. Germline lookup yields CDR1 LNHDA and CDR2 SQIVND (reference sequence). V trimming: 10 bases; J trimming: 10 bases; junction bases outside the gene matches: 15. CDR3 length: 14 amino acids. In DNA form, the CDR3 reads TGTGCCACCTGGCTGGGGACAGGATTTGGGGAGCAGTTCTTC. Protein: CATWLGTGFGEQFF.

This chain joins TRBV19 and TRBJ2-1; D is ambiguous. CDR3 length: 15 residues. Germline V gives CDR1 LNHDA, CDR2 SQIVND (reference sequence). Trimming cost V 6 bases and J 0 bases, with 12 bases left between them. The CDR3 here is CASSKGESSYNEQFF. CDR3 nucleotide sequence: TGTGCCAGTAGCAAGGGTGAGAGCTCCTACAATGAGCAGTTCTTC.

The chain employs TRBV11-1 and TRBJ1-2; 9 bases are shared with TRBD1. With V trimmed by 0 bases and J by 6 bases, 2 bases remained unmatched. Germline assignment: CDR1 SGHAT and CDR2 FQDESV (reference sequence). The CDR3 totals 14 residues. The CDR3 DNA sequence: TGTGCCAGCAGCTTAGCACACAGGGGGCATGGCTACACCTTC. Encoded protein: CASSLAHRGHGYTF.

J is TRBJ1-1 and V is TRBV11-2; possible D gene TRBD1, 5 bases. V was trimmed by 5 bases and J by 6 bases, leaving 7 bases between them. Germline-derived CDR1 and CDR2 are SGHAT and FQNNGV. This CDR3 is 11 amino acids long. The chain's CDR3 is CASSEGSEAFF. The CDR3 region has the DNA TGTGCCAGCAGCGAGGGGTCTGAAGCTTTCTTT.

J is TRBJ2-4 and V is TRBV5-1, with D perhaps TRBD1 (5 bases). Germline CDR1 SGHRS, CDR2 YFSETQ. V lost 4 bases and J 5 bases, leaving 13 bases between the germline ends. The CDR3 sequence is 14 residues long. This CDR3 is CASSNPTEQNIQYF. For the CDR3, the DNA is TGCGCCAGCAGCAACCCGACAGAACAAAACATTCAGTACTTC.

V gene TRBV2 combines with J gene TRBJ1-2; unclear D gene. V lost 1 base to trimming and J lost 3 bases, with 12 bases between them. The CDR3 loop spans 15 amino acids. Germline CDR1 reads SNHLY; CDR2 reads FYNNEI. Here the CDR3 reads CASSEEETVYYGYTF. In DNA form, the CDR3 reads TGTGCCAGCAGTGAAGAGGAAACAGTTTACTATGGCTACACCTTC.

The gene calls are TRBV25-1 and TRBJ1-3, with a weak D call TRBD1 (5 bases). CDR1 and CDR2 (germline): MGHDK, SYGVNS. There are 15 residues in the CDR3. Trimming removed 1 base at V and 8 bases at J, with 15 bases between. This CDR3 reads CASSELAGPLYTIYF. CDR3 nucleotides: TGTGCCAGCAGTGAATTGGCAGGGCCTTTATACACCATATATTTT.

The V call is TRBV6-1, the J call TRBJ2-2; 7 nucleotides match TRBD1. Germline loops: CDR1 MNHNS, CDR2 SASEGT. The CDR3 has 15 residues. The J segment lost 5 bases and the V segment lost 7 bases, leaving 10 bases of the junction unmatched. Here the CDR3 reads CASTAKTGSTGELFF. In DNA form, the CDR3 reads TGTGCCAGCACCGCCAAGACAGGGAGTACCGGGGAGCTGTTTTTT.

In nucleotides, the CDR3 is TGTGCCAGCAAAGGACAGACGAACACCGGGGAGCTGTTTTTT. Its protein is CASKGQTNTGELFF. The gene calls are TRBV7-9 and TRBJ2-2; tentative D call: TRBD1 (6 bases). CDR1 SEHNR and CDR2 FQNEAQ come from the germline V gene (reference sequence). Trimming removed 7 bases at V and 0 bases at J, with 9 bases between. CDR3 length: 14 amino acids.

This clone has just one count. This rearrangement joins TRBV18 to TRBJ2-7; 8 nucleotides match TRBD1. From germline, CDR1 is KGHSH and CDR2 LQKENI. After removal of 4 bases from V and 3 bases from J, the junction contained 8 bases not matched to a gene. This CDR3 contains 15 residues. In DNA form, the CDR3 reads TGTGCCAGCTCACTCAAGACAGGGGAATACTACGAGCAGTACTTC. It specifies CASSLKTGEYYEQYF.

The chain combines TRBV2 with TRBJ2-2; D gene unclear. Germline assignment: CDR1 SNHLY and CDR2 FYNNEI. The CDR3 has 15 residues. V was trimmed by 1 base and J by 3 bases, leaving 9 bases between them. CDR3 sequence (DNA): TGTGCCAGCAGTGAAGGGGATACCCACACCGGGGAGCTGTTTTTT. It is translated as CASSEGDTHTGELFF.

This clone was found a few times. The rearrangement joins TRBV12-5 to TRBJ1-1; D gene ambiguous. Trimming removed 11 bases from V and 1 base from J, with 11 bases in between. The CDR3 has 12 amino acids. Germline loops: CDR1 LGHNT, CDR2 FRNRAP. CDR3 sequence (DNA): TGTGCTGGTAGATACAGGAACACTGAAGCTTTCTTT. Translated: CAGRYRNTEAFF.

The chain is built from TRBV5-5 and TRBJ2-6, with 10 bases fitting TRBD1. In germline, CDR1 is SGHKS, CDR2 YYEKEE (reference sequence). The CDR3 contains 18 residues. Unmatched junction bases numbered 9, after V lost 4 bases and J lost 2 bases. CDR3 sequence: CASSASGTGEPGANVLTF. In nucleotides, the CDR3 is TGTGCCAGCAGCGCCTCCGGGACAGGGGAACCTGGGGCCAACGTCCTGACTTTC. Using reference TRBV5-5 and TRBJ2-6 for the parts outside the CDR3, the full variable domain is DAGVTQSPTHLIKTRGQQVTLRCSPISGHKSVSWYQQVLGQGPQFIFQYYEKEERGRGNFPDRFSARQFPNYSSELNVNALLLGDSALYLCASSASGTGEPGANVLTFGAGSRLTVL.